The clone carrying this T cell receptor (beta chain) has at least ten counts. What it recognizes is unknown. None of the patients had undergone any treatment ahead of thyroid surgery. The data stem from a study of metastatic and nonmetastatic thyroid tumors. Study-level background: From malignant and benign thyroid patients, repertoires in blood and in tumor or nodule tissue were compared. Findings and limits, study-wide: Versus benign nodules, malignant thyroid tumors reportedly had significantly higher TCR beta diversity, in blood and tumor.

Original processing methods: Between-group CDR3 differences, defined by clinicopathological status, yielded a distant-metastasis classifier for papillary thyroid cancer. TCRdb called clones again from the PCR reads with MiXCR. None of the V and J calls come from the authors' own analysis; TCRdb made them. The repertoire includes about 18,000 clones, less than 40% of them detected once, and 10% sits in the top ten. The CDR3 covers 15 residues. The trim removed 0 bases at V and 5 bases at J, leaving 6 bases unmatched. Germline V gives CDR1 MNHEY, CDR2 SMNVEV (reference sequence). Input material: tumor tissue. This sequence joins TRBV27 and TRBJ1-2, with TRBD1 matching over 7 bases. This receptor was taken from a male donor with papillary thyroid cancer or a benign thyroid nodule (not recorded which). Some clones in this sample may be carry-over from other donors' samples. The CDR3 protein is CASSLSGTAMYGYTF. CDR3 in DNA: TGTGCCAGCAGTTTATCGGGGACAGCGATGTATGGCTACACCTTC.